This T cell receptor (beta chain) was sequenced during a study of vaccination and CD4 T cells after COVID-19. Study-level background: Post-COVID draws followed diagnosis by a median around 97 days (range 35 to 161). General study findings and limits: In convalescent patients, 304 of 307 vaccine-specific clones were spike mono-reactive.

A note on this clonotype: What it binds is not known.

Sequenced with the Oncomine TCR Beta short-read assay was DNA taken from cultured CD4+ T cells. The genomic DNA was obtained from cultured CD4+ T cells by extraction with the QIAamp micro DNA kit. Using its own MiXCR run on the PCR reads, TCRdb lists one record per CDR3 protein. The sample contains fewer than 15,000 distinct CDR3 sequences, around 30% of which appear only once. Per germline, CDR1 SGHTA and CDR2 FQGNSA. There are 12 residues in the CDR3. V dropped 4 bases and J dropped 6; count of bases not matched to a gene: 3. The treatment was: roughly nine-day PBMC culture with coronavirus spike peptide pools or control peptides (ViraFEST assay).

The source is a human donor with COVID-19. The chain has TRBV7-2 and TRBJ2-7; 7 bases are shared with TRBD1. Source material: cultured CD4+ T cells from blood. In nucleotides, the CDR3 is TGTGCCAGCAGCTCCCCAGGGGGCGAGCAGTACTTC. Translating gives CASSSPGGEQYF.